Presented here are 21 T cell receptor beta chains from one specimen sequenced in a study of cytomegalovirus exposure and HLA in healthy donors. It was with 60 Vbeta and 13 Jbeta primers that the PCR ran. Measured with immunoSEQ multiplex PCR; TCRdb has only the in-frame clones, and not every one. The sample lists about 94,000 clones, 75% to 80% occurring once. The sample was PBMCs. Every receptor here comes from a woman in her thirties or forties in good health and CMV-seronegative.

In this sample, this clone turned up a few times. The gene calls are TRBV5-4 and TRBJ1-1; 8 nucleotides match TRBD1. Germline V gene sequence: CDR1 SGHNT, CDR2 YYREEE (reference sequence). The CDR3 length is 15 residues. V dropped 3 bases and J dropped 6; count of bases not matched to a gene: 10. The CDR3 is CASSSKDRGIPEAFF. The CDR3 DNA is TGTGCCAGCAGCTCGAAAGACAGGGGAATCCCTGAAGCTTTCTTT. The full variable domain, its missing parts supplied by reference TRBV5-4 and TRBJ1-1, is ETGVTQSPTHLIKTRGQQVTLRCSSQSGHNTVSWYQQALGQGPQFIFQYYREEENGRGNFPPRFSGLQFPNYSSELNVNALELDDSALYLCASSSKDRGIPEAFFGQGTRLTVV.

The chain uses TRBV2 and TRBJ2-3; 12 nucleotides match TRBD2. V was pared by 7 bases and J by 6 bases, with 8 bases of the junction left unmatched. The CDR3 sequence is 15 residues long. The germline CDR1 and CDR2 sequences are SNHLY and FYNNEI. The CDR3 nucleotides are TGTGCCAGCACCCTACTAGCGGGGGGACCGGATACGCAGTATTTT. It translates to CASTLLAGGPDTQYF. Complete variable domain (other parts from reference TRBV2 and TRBJ2-3): EPEVTQTPSHQVTQMGQEVILRCVPISNHLYFYWYRQILGQKVEFLVSFYNNEISEKSEIFDDQFSVERPDGSNFTLKIRSTKLEDSAMYFCASTLLAGGPDTQYFGPGTRLTVL.

The chain joins TRBV11-2 to TRBJ2-7, with no clear D. This CDR3 has 12 residues. Trimming shortened V by 5 bases and J by 2 bases, and 7 bases separated the two germline ends. The germline V gene encodes CDR1 SGHAT and CDR2 FQNNGV. The CDR3 nucleotides are TGTGCCAGCAGCCCACCTACCTACGAGCAGTACTTC. Protein product: CASSPPTYEQYF.

The V call is TRBV15, the J call TRBJ1-1; TRBD1 agrees at 11 bases. The V gene's germline CDR1 is LNHNV and CDR2 YYDKDF (reference sequence). V was pared by 0 bases and J by 4 bases, with 4 bases of the junction left unmatched. The CDR3 sequence is 16 residues long. The CDR3 DNA follows: TGTGCCACCAGCAGAGATCTTGGGACAGGGGGCACTGAAGCTTTCTTT. Translated: CATSRDLGTGGTEAFF.

With regard to this clone: The germline gene is not matched at one end of the junction; a read error may be the cause. The rearrangement joins TRBV30 to TRBJ1-5; the D gene is possibly TRBD1 (5 bases). Germline V CDR1 and CDR2: GTSNPN, SVGIG (reference sequence). The CDR3 sequence is 15 residues long. CDR3 sequence (DNA): TGTGCCTGGAGTAGGGGTGCGGATAGCAATCAGCCCCAGAATTTT. It translates to CAWSRGADSNQPQNF. Full variable domain (remainder filled in from reference TRBV30 and TRBJ1-5): SQTIHQWPATLVQPVGSPLSLECTVEGTSNPNLYWYRQAAGRGLQLLFYSVGIGQISSEVPQNLSASRPQDRQFILSSKKLLLSDSGFYLCAWSRGADSNQPQNFGDGTRLSIL.

This clone was detected only a few times. The V gene is TRBV29-1, the J gene TRBJ2-3; D might be TRBD2 (5 bases). V gave up 4 bases and J gave up 5 bases, with 10 bases separating them. The CDR3 is 12 amino acids. The germline V gene encodes CDR1 SQVTM and CDR2 ANQGSEA. CDR3 sequence reads: CSVATRGDTQYF. The CDR3 nucleotides are TGCAGCGTTGCTACCCGGGGAGATACGCAGTATTTT.

The chain has TRBV7-2 and TRBJ1-1; weak D call: TRBD1 (5 bases). CDR3 length: 14 residues. V lost 1 base and J 3 bases, leaving 9 bases between the germline ends. The germline gives CDR1 SGHTA, CDR2 FQGNSA. The CDR3 protein is CASSLVQGYTEAFF. The CDR3 region has the DNA TGTGCCAGCAGCTTAGTGCAGGGCTACACTGAAGCTTTCTTT.

V usage is TRBV18 and J usage is TRBJ1-2, with a tentative D call TRBD1 (5 bases). The CDR3 extends over 13 amino acids. V dropped 4 bases and J dropped 5 bases, with 11 bases sitting between them. Germline V CDR1 and CDR2: KGHSH, LQKENI. The CDR3 sequence: CASSRGRAYGYTF. The CDR3 nucleotides read TGTGCCAGCTCACGGGGCAGGGCGTATGGCTACACCTTC.

The gene calls are TRBV7-2 and TRBJ2-3; TRBD2 agrees at 7 bases. The junction had 10 bases not matched to a gene; V was cut back by 5 bases and J by 2 bases. Germline loops: CDR1 SGHTA, CDR2 FQGNSA. CDR3 size: 16 residues. The CDR3 reads CASSPAQRGSTDTQYF. Here the CDR3 DNA reads TGTGCCAGCAGCCCTGCCCAGCGGGGCTCCACAGATACGCAGTATTTT.

The chain recombines TRBV5-4 with TRBJ2-2; 8 bases map to TRBD2. Germline lookup yields CDR1 SGHNT and CDR2 YYREEE (reference sequence). Trimming removed 4 bases from V and 0 bases from J; junction bases left unmatched: 5. This CDR3 is built from 16 residues. CDR3: CASSRGGPSNTGELFF. The CDR3 DNA is TGTGCCAGCAGCCGGGGGGGCCCTTCGAACACCGGGGAGCTGTTTTTT. Full variable domain (rest looked up from reference TRBV5-4 and TRBJ2-2): ETGVTQSPTHLIKTRGQQVTLRCSSQSGHNTVSWYQQALGQGPQFIFQYYREEENGRGNFPPRFSGLQFPNYSSELNVNALELDDSALYLCASSRGGPSNTGELFFGEGSRLTVL.

This rearrangement joins TRBV7-8 to TRBJ2-4; 9 nucleotides align to TRBD1. The junction had 5 bases not matched to a gene; V was cut back by 5 bases and J by 6 bases. Germline loops: CDR1 SGHVS, CDR2 FQNEAQ. This CDR3 is 14 amino acids long. This CDR3 reads CASSPGTGRNIQYF. DNA for the CDR3: TGTGCCAGCAGCCCTGGGACAGGGAGAAACATTCAGTACTTC.

The chain uses TRBV15 and TRBJ1-6, with a possible D match to TRBD1 (6 bases). CDR1 is LNHNV and CDR2 is YYDKDF in the germline V gene (reference sequence). V lost 7 bases and J 7 bases, leaving 17 bases between the germline ends. This CDR3 is built from 15 residues. The CDR3 coding sequence is TGTGCCACCATGCTCGGTGGGGGCGGAAATTCACCCCTCCACTTT. Its protein is CATMLGGGGNSPLHF. The whole variable domain, remainder taken from reference TRBV15 and TRBJ1-6, is DAMVIQNPRYQVTQFGKPVTLSCSQTLNHNVMYWYQQKSSQAPKLLFHYYDKDFNNEADTPDNFQSRRPNTSFCFLDIRSPGLGDTAMYLCATMLGGGGNSPLHFGNGTRLTVT.

Turning to this clone: At the DNA level, this CDR3 is encoded by other sequences in the same sample as well. The chain recombines TRBV5-4 with TRBJ1-1; 7 nucleotides line up with TRBD1. The CDR3 covers 14 residues. V was pared by 0 bases and J by 4 bases, with 3 bases of the junction left unmatched. Germline CDR1 SGHNT, CDR2 YYREEE (reference sequence). This chain's CDR3 is CASSLGGGGTEAFF. In DNA form, the CDR3 reads TGTGCCAGCAGCTTGGGAGGGGGCGGCACTGAAGCTTTCTTT.

This sequence joins TRBV4-3 and TRBJ2-5; 9 bases line up with TRBD2. Germline V gene data show CDR1 as LGHNA and CDR2 as YSLEER. The V segment lost 4 bases and the J segment 5 bases; nucleotides outside the gene matches: 8. This CDR3 is 15 amino acids long. The CDR3 DNA reads TGCGCCAGCAGCCCCGGGCTAGCGGGGACCGAGACCCAGTACTTC. Protein sequence: CASSPGLAGTETQYF.

The chain links TRBV11-2 to TRBJ2-2; 9 nucleotides line up with TRBD1. Per germline, CDR1 SGHAT and CDR2 FQNNGV. The CDR3 has 18 amino acids. V was pared by 0 bases and J by 5 bases, with 10 bases of the junction left unmatched. The CDR3, as DNA: TGTGCCAGCAGCTTAGATCGAGCAGGGACAGGGCGAACCGGGGAGCTGTTTTTT. Residues: CASSLDRAGTGRTGELFF.

V usage is TRBV7-3 and J usage is TRBJ1-2; D gene ambiguous. The CDR3 is 13 amino acids. The germline gives CDR1 SGHTA, CDR2 FQGTGA. Between the trimmed V and J ends, which lost 5 bases and 4 bases, there was a span of 11 bases. The CDR3 protein is CASSPSEGYGYTF. In DNA form, the CDR3 reads TGTGCCAGCAGCCCAAGCGAGGGCTATGGCTACACCTTC.

The chain links TRBV7-9 to TRBJ2-1; D possibly corresponds to TRBD2 (5 bases). This CDR3 region has 15 residues. Germline CDR1 is SEHNR and CDR2 is FQNEAQ (reference sequence). V lost 5 bases and J lost 2, with 13 bases in between. The CDR3 region is CASSLLEGTYNEQFF. CDR3 sequence (DNA): TGTGCCAGCAGCCTCCTAGAGGGTACCTACAATGAGCAGTTCTTC.

This clone occurred a few times. The V call is TRBV4-1, the J call TRBJ1-5, with unresolved D. Per germline, CDR1 MGHRA and CDR2 YSYEKL. The CDR3 is made up of 18 amino acids. Trimming removed 0 bases from V and 3 bases from J, with 18 bases in between. DNA of the CDR3: TGCGCCAGCAGCCAAGATGGTAGAGGTTTCTCTCCCAATCAGCCCCAGCATTTT. As protein: CASSQDGRGFSPNQPQHF.

V gene TRBV5-1 combines with J gene TRBJ2-5, with D possibly being TRBD1 (6 bases). Germline V gene sequence: CDR1 SGHRS, CDR2 YFSETQ. V lost 3 bases, J lost 9 bases, and 9 bases lay in between. This CDR3 has 11 amino acids. For the CDR3, the DNA is TGCGCCAGCAGCTCGGGACAAGCCCAGTACTTC. Translated, it gives CASSSGQAQYF. Full variable domain (rest looked up from reference TRBV5-1 and TRBJ2-5): KAGVTQTPRYLIKTRGQQVTLSCSPISGHRSVSWYQQTPGQGLQFLFEYFSETQRNKGNFPGRFSGRQFSNSRSEMNVSTLELGDSALYLCASSSGQAQYFGPGTRLLVL.

V and J are TRBV4-2 and TRBJ2-7; 8 nucleotides align to TRBD2. Germline CDR1 LGHNA, CDR2 YNFKEQ. The CDR3 runs to 16 residues. The V gene end was trimmed by 1 base and the J gene end by 7 bases; junction bases not matched to a gene: 12. The CDR3 reads CASSQAQGGGPEEQYF. CDR3 nucleotide sequence: TGTGCCAGCAGCCAAGCTCAGGGCGGGGGGCCTGAAGAGCAGTACTTC.

V usage is TRBV2 and J usage is TRBJ2-5; D may be TRBD1 (6 bases). The germline V and J ends were trimmed by 6 bases and 8 bases, with 16 bases remaining between them. The CDR3 is 13 amino acids. Germline CDR1 is SNHLY and CDR2 is FYNNEI. The CDR3 region has the DNA TGTGCCAGCAGCTCGACAGGCCCAGGAACCCAGTACTTC. Its protein is CASSSTGPGTQYF.